The TCR beta chain under discussion was sequenced for a study of blood T cell repertoires in COVID-19. Study-wide background: Sites in the United States, Italy and Spain provided acute and convalescent COVID-19 samples. Sample material is recorded as cDNA or gDNA derived from T cells, B-cell-depleted T cells, or PBMCs.

CDR1 is KGHSH, CDR2 LQKENI, per germline. V trimming: 0 bases; J trimming: 6 bases; junction bases outside the gene matches: 9. The CDR3 loop spans 16 amino acids. Seattle patients were enrolled during active infection and followed longitudinally. Original analysis: Reference gene primers were amplified, and this amplification served to estimate nucleated cell counts. The data were produced by immunoSEQ multiplex PCR, yet TCRdb's version contains in-frame clones alone and is incomplete. V, J and clone size are taken as reported in that table, and D and trimming were inferred from the DNA itself. The sample holds roughly 230,000 clones; 65% to 90% are singletons and the top ten take 5.1%.

The TCR was taken from a man aged 50 or older with COVID-19, enrolled during active disease. Sequencing was performed on peripheral blood. The rearrangement links TRBV18 to TRBJ2-7; TRBD1 matches at 9 bases. The CDR3 bases are TGTGCCAGCTCACCACCAGCGGGACAGGGTTCAAGCGAGCAGTACTTC. Amino acids: CASSPPAGQGSSEQYF. The variable domain in full, with the rest retrieved from reference TRBV18 and TRBJ2-7, is NAGVMQNPRHLVRRRGQEARLRCSPMKGHSHVYWYRQLPEEGLKFMVYLQKENIIDESGMPKERFSAEFPKEGPSILRIQQVVRGDSAAYFCASSPPAGQGSSEQYFGPGTRLTVT.